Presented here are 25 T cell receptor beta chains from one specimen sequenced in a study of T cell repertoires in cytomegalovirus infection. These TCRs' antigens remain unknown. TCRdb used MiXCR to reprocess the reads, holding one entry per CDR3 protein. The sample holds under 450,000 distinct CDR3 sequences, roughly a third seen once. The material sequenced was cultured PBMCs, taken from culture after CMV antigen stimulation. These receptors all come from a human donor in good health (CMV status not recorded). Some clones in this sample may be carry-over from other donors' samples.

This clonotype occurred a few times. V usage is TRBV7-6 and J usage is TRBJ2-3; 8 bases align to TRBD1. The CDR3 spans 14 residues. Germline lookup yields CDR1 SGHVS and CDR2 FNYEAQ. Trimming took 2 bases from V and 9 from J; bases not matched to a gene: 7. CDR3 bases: TGTGCCAGCAGCTTACAGGGGGCTGGTGACACGCAGTATTTT. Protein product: CASSLQGAGDTQYF.

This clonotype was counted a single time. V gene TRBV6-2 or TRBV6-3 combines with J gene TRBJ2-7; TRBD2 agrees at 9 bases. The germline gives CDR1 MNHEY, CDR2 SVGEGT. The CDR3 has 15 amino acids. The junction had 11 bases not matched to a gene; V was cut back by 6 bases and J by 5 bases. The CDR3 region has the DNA TGTGCCAGCAGGCCCTCGGGGACTAGCATCCACGAGCAGTACTTC. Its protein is CASRPSGTSIHEQYF.

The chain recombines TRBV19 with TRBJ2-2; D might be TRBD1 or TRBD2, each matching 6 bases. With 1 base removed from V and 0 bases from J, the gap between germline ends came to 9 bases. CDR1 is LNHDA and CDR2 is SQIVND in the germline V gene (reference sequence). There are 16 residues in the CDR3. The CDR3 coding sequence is TGTGCCAGTAGTATAGCGGGGGCGACGAACACCGGGGAGCTGTTTTTT. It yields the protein CASSIAGATNTGELFF.

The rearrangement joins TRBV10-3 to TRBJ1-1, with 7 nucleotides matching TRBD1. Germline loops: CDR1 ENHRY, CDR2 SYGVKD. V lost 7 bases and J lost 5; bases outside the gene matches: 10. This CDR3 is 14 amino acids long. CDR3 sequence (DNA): TGTGCCATCAATAAGGGGGCGGATGGTACTGAAGCTTTCTTT. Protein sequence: CAINKGADGTEAFF.

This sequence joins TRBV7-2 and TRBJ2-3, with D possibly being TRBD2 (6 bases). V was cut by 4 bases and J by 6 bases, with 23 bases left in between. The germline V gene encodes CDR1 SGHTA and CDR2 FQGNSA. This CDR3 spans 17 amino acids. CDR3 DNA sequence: TGTGCCAGCAGCTCCGTCCCGGGGCGGGGACGTTCGGATACGCAGTATTTT. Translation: CASSSVPGRGRSDTQYF.

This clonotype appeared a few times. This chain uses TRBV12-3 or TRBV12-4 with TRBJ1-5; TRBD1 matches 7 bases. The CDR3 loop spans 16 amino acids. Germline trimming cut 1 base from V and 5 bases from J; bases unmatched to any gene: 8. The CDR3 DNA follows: TGTGCCAGCAGTTTAGGGTCGGACAGGTTGGATCAGCCCCAGCATTTT. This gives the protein CASSLGSDRLDQPQHF.

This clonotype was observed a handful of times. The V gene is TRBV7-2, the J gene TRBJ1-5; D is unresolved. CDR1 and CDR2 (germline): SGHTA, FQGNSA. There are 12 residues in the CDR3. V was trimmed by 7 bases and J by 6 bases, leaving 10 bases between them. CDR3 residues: CASNTVGQPQHF. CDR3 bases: TGTGCCAGCAACACTGTGGGTCAGCCCCAGCATTTT.

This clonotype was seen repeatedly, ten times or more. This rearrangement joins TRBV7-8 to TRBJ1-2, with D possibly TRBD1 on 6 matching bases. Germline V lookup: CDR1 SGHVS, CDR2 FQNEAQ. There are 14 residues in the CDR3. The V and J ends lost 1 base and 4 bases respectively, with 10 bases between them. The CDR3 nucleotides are TGTGCCAGCAGCTTAGATAAAGGGGGCTATGGCTACACCTTC. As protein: CASSLDKGGYGYTF.

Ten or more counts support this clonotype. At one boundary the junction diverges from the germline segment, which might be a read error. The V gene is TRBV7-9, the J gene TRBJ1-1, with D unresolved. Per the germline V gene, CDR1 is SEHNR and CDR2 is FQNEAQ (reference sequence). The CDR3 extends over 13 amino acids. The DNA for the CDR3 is TGTGCCAGCACCTTAGCCGATGGAACTGAAGCTTTCTTT. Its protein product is CASTLADGTEAFF.

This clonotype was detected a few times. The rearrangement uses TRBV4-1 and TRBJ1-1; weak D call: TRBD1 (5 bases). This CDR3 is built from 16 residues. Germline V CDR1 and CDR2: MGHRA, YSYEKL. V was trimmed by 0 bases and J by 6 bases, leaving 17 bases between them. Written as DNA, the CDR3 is TGCGCCAGCAGCCAAGAAAGGAGAGGGGAAGAGGCTGAAGCTTTCTTT. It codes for CASSQERRGEEAEAFF.

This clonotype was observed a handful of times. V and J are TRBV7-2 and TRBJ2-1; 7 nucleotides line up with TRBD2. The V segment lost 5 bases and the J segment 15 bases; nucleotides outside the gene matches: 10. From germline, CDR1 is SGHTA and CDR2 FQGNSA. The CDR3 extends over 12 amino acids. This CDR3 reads CASSNRDYNPFF. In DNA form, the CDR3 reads TGTGCCAGCAGCAACCGGGACTACAACCCGTTCTTC.

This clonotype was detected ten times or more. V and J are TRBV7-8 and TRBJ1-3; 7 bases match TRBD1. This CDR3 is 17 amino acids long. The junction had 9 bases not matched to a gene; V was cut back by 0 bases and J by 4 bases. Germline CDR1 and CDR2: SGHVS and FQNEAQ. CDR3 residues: CASSLASPQQGGNTIYF. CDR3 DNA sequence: TGTGCCAGCAGCTTAGCGTCCCCCCAACAGGGGGGAAACACCATATATTTT. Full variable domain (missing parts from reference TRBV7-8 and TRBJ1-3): GAGVSQSPRYKVAKRGQDVALRCDPISGHVSLFWYQQALGQGPEFLTYFQNEAQLDKSGLPSDRFFAERPEGSVSTLKIQRTQQEDSAVYLCASSLASPQQGGNTIYFGEGSWLTVV.

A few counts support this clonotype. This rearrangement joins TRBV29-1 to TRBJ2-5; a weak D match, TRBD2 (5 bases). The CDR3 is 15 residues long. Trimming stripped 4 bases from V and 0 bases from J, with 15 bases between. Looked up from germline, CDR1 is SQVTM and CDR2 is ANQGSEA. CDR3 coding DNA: TGCAGCGTTGTTGGTCCTAGCTTGTACCAAGAGACCCAGTACTTC. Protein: CSVVGPSLYQETQYF.

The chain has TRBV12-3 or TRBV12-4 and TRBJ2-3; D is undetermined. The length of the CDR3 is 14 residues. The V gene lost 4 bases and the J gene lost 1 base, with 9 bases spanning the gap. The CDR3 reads CASSSPGRTDTQYF. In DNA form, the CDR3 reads TGTGCCAGCAGTTCTCCTGGTCGCACAGATACGCAGTATTTT.

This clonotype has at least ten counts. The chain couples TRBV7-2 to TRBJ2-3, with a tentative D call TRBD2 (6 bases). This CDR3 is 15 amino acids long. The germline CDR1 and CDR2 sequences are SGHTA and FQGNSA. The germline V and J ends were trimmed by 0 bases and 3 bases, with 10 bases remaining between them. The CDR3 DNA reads TGTGCCAGCAGCTTAGCCGGGAGTCGGACAGATACGCAGTATTTT. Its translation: CASSLAGSRTDTQYF.

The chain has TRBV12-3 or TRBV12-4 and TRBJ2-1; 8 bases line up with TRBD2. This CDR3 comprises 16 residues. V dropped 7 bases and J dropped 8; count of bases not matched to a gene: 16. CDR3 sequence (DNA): TGTGCCAGCACCTTAGGTGGCGGGAGGCCGGGGGATGAGCAGTTCTTC. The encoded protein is CASTLGGGRPGDEQFF.

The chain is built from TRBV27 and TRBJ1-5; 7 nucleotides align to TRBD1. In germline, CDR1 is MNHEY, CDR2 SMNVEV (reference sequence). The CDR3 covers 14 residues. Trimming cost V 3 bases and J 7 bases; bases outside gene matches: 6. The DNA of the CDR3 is TGTGCCAGCAGTTTCTTGGCAGGGGGACAGCCCCAGCATTTT. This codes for CASSFLAGGQPQHF.

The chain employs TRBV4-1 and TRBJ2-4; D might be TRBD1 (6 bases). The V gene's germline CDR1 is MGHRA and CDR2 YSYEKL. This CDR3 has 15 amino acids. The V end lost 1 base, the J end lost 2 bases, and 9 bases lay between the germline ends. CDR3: CASSQAGTTKNIQYF. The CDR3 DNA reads TGCGCCAGCAGCCAAGCCGGGACAACCAAAAACATTCAGTACTTC.

The CDR3 DNA follows: TGTGCCAGCAGCTTAGCGAACGTCGCGGGAGGGTACGAGCAGTACTTC. Amino acid sequence: CASSLANVAGGYEQYF. This sequence joins TRBV7-2 and TRBJ2-7; 9 bases agree with TRBD2. Germline V gene data show CDR1 as SGHTA and CDR2 as FQGNSA. The CDR3 runs to 16 residues. J gave up 4 bases and V 0 bases, and 7 bases lay outside the gene matches.

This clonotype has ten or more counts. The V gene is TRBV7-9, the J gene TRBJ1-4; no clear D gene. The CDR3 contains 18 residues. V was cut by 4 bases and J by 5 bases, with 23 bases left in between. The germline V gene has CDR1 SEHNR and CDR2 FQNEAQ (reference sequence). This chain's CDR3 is CASSYRQATLDKNEKLFF. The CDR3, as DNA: TGTGCCAGCAGCTACCGACAAGCAACACTGGATAAAAATGAAAAACTGTTTTTT.

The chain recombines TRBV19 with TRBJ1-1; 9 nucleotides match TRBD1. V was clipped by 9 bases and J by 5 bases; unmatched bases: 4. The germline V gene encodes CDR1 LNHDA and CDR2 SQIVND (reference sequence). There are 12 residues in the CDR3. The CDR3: CASGQGRTEAFF. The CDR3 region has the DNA TGTGCCAGCGGACAGGGGAGGACTGAAGCTTTCTTT. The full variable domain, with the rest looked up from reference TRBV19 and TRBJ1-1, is DGGITQSPKYLFRKEGQNVTLSCEQNLNHDAMYWYRQDPGQGLRLIYYSQIVNDFQKGDIAEGYSVSREKKESFPLTVTSAQKNPTAFYLCASGQGRTEAFFGQGTRLTVV.

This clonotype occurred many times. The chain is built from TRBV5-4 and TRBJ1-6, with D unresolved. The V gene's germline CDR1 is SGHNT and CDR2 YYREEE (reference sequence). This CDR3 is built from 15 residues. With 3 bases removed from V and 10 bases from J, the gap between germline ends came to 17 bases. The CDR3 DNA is TGTGCCAGCAGCTCTCGGACCGGCCCGGGGTCACCCCTCCACTTT. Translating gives CASSSRTGPGSPLHF.

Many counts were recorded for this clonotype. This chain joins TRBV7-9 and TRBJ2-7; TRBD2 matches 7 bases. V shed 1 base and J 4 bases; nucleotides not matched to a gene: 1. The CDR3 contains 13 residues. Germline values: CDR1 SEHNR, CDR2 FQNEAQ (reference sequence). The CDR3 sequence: CASSLGGGYEQYF. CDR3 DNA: TGTGCCAGCAGCTTAGGGGGGGGTTACGAGCAGTACTTC.

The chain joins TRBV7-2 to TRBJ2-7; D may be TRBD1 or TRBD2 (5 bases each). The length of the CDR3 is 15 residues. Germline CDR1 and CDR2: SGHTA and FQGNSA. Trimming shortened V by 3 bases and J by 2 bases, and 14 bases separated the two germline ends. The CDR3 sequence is CASSFGLGTPYEQYF. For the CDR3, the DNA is TGTGCCAGCAGCTTCGGCCTAGGGACGCCCTACGAGCAGTACTTC.

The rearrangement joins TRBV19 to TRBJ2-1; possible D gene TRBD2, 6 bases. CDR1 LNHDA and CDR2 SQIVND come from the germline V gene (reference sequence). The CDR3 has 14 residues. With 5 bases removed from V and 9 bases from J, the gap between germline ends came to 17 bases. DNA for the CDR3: TGTGCCAGTAGTCCAAGGACTAACCTCGGTGAGCAGTTCTTC. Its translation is CASSPRTNLGEQFF.